The 3 T cell receptor beta chains in this list originate from one sample, sequenced in a study of OX40 agonist ivuxolimab in advanced cancers. Assay used: immunoSEQ multiplex PCR; TCRdb lists only in-frame clones, some missing. The repertoire includes 65,000 to 95,000 clones, roughly 88% of them detected once, and 6.9% sits in the top ten. The sample in question was CD4+ or CD8+ T cells sorted from blood, obtained in a trial of the OX40 agonist ivuxolimab. Receptors originate from an adult with an advanced solid tumor such as melanoma, head and neck, liver or kidney cancer.

The chain links TRBV7-2 to TRBJ2-7, with 14 bases fitting TRBD2. There are 15 residues in the CDR3. The V segment lost 4 bases and the J segment 6 bases; nucleotides outside the gene matches: 5. CDR1 and CDR2 from the germline V gene are SGHTA and FQGNSA. CDR3 nucleotide sequence: TGTGCCAGCAGCTCCGGGACTAGCGGGAGACGCGAGCAGTACTTC. It encodes CASSSGTSGRREQYF.

The rearrangement joins TRBV7-8 to TRBJ2-6; D gene uncertain. The CDR3 extends over 19 amino acids. CDR1 and CDR2 from the germline V gene are SGHVS and FQNEAQ. V shed 3 bases and J shed 1 base, with 19 bases lying between them. CDR3 sequence reads: CASSFLSGPLFSGANVLTF. CDR3 DNA sequence: TGTGCCAGCAGCTTCCTCTCCGGACCTCTCTTTTCTGGGGCCAACGTCCTGACTTTC.

There are a few counts of this clone. This chain joins TRBV6-6 and TRBJ1-6; 8 bases line up with TRBD1. The CDR3 loop spans 16 amino acids. Germline assignment: CDR1 MNHNY and CDR2 SVGAGI (reference sequence). J gave up 7 bases and V 7 bases, and 12 bases lay outside the gene matches. The CDR3 coding sequence is TGTGCCAGCACCTCAGGCCAGGGGGCGAGAAATTCACCCCTCCACTTT. Its translation: CASTSGQGARNSPLHF.